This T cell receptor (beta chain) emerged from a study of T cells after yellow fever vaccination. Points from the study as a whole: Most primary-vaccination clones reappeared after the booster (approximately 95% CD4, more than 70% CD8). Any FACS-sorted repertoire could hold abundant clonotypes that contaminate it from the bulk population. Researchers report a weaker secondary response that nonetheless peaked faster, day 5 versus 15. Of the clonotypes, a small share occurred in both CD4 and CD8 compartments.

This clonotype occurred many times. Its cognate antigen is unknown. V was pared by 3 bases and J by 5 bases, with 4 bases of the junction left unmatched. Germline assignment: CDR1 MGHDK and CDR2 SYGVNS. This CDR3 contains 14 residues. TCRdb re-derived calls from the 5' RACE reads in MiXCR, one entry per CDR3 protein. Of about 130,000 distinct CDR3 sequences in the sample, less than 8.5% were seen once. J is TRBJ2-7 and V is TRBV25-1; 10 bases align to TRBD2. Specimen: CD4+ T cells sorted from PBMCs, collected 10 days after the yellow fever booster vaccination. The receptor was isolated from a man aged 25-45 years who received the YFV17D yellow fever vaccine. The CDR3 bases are TGTGCCAGCAGTGAGCGACTAGCGGGTCACGAGCAGTACTTC. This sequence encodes CASSERLAGHEQYF.